This T cell receptor (beta chain) derives from a study of T cell responses to AZD1222 COVID-19 vaccine. Study-level results: Once two AZD1222 doses were given, Spike-specific TCR breadth and depth went up. White British ancestry dominated among donors, who included more females, and clonal diversity was possibly underestimated. Unmutated variant regions are reportedly targeted by nearly half of spike-specific TCRs.

Turning to this clone: Its matching antigen is unknown.

CDR1 and CDR2 from the germline V gene are SNHLY and FYNNEI. The CDR3 extends over 12 amino acids. V was clipped by 6 bases and J by 7 bases, with 10 bases between them. This table comes from immunoSEQ multiplex PCR, and its TCRdb copy is limited to in-frame clones, with some not included. The data show about 200,000 clones, with around 94% seen just once and approximately 4% held by the top ten. The starting material was peripheral blood, obtained 28 days after the second dose of the MenACWY control vaccine. This receptor was obtained from an adult who received the MenACWY meningococcal vaccine as a control. V is TRBV2 and J is TRBJ2-1; D is unclear. This CDR3 reads CASSPPLNEQFF. The CDR3 nucleotides are TGTGCCAGCAGCCCCCCCTTGAATGAGCAGTTCTTC.